The 5 T cell receptor beta chains listed next were all sequenced from one sample in a study of blood T cell repertoires in COVID-19. Sequenced by immunoSEQ multiplex PCR; TCRdb stores in-frame clones only, minus some. The table lists approximately 230,000 clones, around 86% of them singletons. The sequenced material came from peripheral blood. The receptors derive from a man between 25 and 39 years old who had recovered from COVID-19.

The sample holds one count of this clone. This chain connects TRBV9 to TRBJ2-3; D gene ambiguous. Germline V lookup: CDR1 SGDLS, CDR2 YYNGEE. V was clipped by 0 bases and J by 3 bases, with 5 bases between them. This CDR3 region has 13 residues. The CDR3 bases are TGTGCCAGCAGCGTAGTTCCTACAGATACGCAGTATTTT. This codes for CASSVVPTDTQYF.

This clone was seen once. The chain links TRBV6-4 to TRBJ1-2; the match to TRBD1 covers 7 bases. The CDR3 is 15 residues long. V shed 9 bases, J shed 4 bases, and the junction held 14 bases outside the gene matches. Germline V gene lookup returns CDR1 MRHNA and CDR2 SNTAGT. In DNA, the CDR3 is TGTGCCAGGGGGATTGGGACAGTGTTCTTCTATGGCTACACCTTC. Its translation: CARGIGTVFFYGYTF.

CDR3 residues: CASSGNGRETQYF. The CDR3 DNA reads as TGTGCCAGCAGTGGAAATGGTAGAGAGACCCAGTACTTC. The chain is built from TRBV2 and TRBJ2-5; D remains ambiguous. The CDR3 totals 13 residues. CDR1 and CDR2 (germline): SNHLY, FYNNEI. Trimming cost V 4 bases and J 4 bases, with 10 bases left between them.

The chain is built from TRBV14 and TRBJ1-1; a possible D gene is TRBD1 (5 bases). CDR3 length equals 16 residues. V lost 3 bases to trimming and J lost 1 base, with 15 bases between them. Germline loops: CDR1 SGHDN, CDR2 FVKESK. CDR3 loop: CASSQVPGLANTEAFF. The DNA of the CDR3 is TGTGCCAGCAGCCAGGTCCCAGGGCTGGCGAACACTGAAGCTTTCTTT.

This clone was seen only a few times. The chain has TRBV19 and TRBJ2-6, with TRBD1 matching 10 bases. Germline CDR1 is LNHDA and CDR2 is SQIVND (reference sequence). V gave up 6 bases and J gave up 0 bases; unmatched junction bases: 5. CDR3 length equals 17 residues. Here the CDR3 DNA reads TGTGCCAGTAGATGGGGACAGGGGTCCTCTGGGGCCAACGTCCTGACTTTC. It codes for CASRWGQGSSGANVLTF.